A single sample gave rise to the 5 T cell receptor beta chains below, sequenced in a study. Tregs were sorted as CD4+CD25+CD127-/low cells. TCRdb re-called the 5' RACE reads through MiXCR, storing one row per CDR3 protein. The repertoire holds about 32,000 distinct CDR3 sequences, with roughly 30% as singletons. The material sequenced was tumor-infiltrating Tregs sorted from the breast tumor. The receptors were gathered from a female donor with breast cancer.

This clonotype is a singleton in its sample. The chain uses TRBV29-1 and TRBJ2-1; TRBD2 matches at 8 bases. V lost 6 bases to trimming and J lost 7 bases; unmatched junction nucleotides: 8. From germline, CDR1 is SQVTM and CDR2 ANQGSEA. The length of the CDR3 is 13 residues. This CDR3 reads CSVRIAGRNEQFF. In DNA form, the CDR3 reads TGCAGCGTCCGCATAGCGGGACGGAATGAGCAGTTCTTC.

The chain links TRBV9 to TRBJ1-1, with D possibly TRBD1 on 6 matching bases. The germline V and J ends were trimmed by 1 base and 6 bases, with 13 bases remaining between them. This CDR3 region has 14 residues. Looked up from germline, CDR1 is SGDLS and CDR2 is YYNGEE. Here the CDR3 reads CASSVSTGRAEAFF. The CDR3 region has the DNA TGTGCCAGCAGCGTATCAACAGGGCGGGCTGAAGCTTTCTTT.

As to this clonotype: Its ends do not fully match the called genes, so a read error is possible. The chain employs TRBV18 and TRBJ2-7; D might be TRBD1 (6 bases). This CDR3 is built from 15 residues. Per the germline V gene, CDR1 is KGHSH and CDR2 is LQKENI. Here the CDR3 reads CVSSPGQIGTYEQYF. In DNA form, the CDR3 reads TGTGTCAGCTCACCTGGACAGATCGGCACCTACGAGCAGTACTTC.

This clonotype qualifies as medium-sized. The rearrangement uses TRBV10-1 and TRBJ2-7, with 9 bases aligning to TRBD2. This CDR3 has 15 residues. Per the germline V gene, CDR1 is WNHNN and CDR2 is SYGVQD (reference sequence). The trim removed 4 bases at V and 7 bases at J, leaving 11 bases unmatched. CDR3 protein: CASSGSSGRSEEQYF. The CDR3 nucleotides read TGCGCCAGCAGTGGTAGTAGCGGGAGATCTGAGGAGCAGTACTTC.

This chain joins TRBV4-2 and TRBJ2-5; 7 bases map to TRBD2. Germline trimming cut 4 bases from V and 9 bases from J; bases unmatched to any gene: 20. Looked up from germline, CDR1 is LGHNA and CDR2 is YNFKEQ. The CDR3 runs 17 residues. CDR3 sequence (DNA): TGTGCCAGCAGCCTCGGACCCGGGGGGACCGAGCTTGAGGCCCAGTACTTC. Amino acids: CASSLGPGGTELEAQYF.